This TCR beta chain was sequenced in a study of blood T cell repertoires in COVID-19. As for the study in general: Acute-phase and convalescent COVID-19 samples originated in the United States, Italy and Spain. T cells, B-cell-depleted T cells, or PBMCs provided the cDNA or gDNA that served as material.

Trimming removed 5 bases from V and 0 bases from J; junction bases left unmatched: 9. The CDR3 covers 18 residues. Germline assignment: CDR1 PRHDT and CDR2 FYEKMQ (reference sequence). Methods used by the authors: For nucleated cells, counts were estimated from reference gene primer amplification. Profiling relied on immunoSEQ multiplex PCR, and the TCRdb table lists in-frame clones only, not all of them. That table gives V, J and clone size, and the DNA gave D and trimming. The sample consists of roughly 68,000 clones, roughly 86% of them appearing once. This sequence joins TRBV13 and TRBJ2-2, with TRBD1 identical over 10 bases. The sequencing input was peripheral blood. The receptor was isolated from a man aged 45 to 65 with acute or convalescent COVID-19. CDR3 in amino acids: CASSHTDRGNPNTGELFF. The CDR3 coding sequence is TGTGCCAGCAGCCACACGGACAGGGGGAACCCGAACACCGGGGAGCTGTTTTTT.